The clone carrying this T cell receptor beta chain came up many times. The data originate from a study of early T cells in non-severe SARS-CoV-2 infection. Overall study: Sequencing was performed on bulk RNA from unsorted whole blood, leaving chains unpaired.

Germline loops: CDR1 SEHNR, CDR2 FQNEAQ (reference sequence). The CDR3 loop spans 13 amino acids. The ends were cut back, 10 bases at V and 6 bases at J, with 16 bases in the middle. TCRdb fed the 5' RACE reads into MiXCR, producing one record per CDR3 protein. The repertoire holds 27,000 or so distinct CDR3 sequences, with roughly 3.9% as singletons. What was sequenced was whole blood. This receptor was identified in an adult who was a healthcare worker with PCR-confirmed SARS-CoV-2 infection or an uninfected control (not recorded which). The chain joins TRBV7-9 to TRBJ2-1; no reliable D call. The CDR3, as DNA: TGTGCCAATGCGGCTCTTAGAGGCAATGAGCAGTTCTTC. It specifies CANAALRGNEQFF.